The 13 T cell receptor beta chains presented below share a single source sample, sequenced in a study of blood T cell repertoires in COVID-19. TCRdb's copy holds only in-frame clones and misses some; the assay was immunoSEQ multiplex PCR. Of about 93,000 clones in the sample, almost 80% were seen once. Sequenced material: peripheral blood. The receptor set was obtained from a human donor in a cohort sampled during active COVID-19.

The gene calls are TRBV28 and TRBJ1-2; D perhaps matches TRBD1 (5 bases). This CDR3 has 15 amino acids. Germline CDR1 reads MDHEN; CDR2 reads SYDVKM. Trimming took off 3 bases at V and 0 bases at J, with 11 bases between the two ends. The CDR3 loop is CASSLFVRANYGYTF. CDR3 nucleotides: TGTGCCAGCAGTTTGTTTGTCAGGGCTAACTATGGCTACACCTTC.

The rearrangement uses TRBV2 and TRBJ1-6, with D unclear. Per the germline V gene, CDR1 is SNHLY and CDR2 is FYNNEI. The CDR3 is made up of 14 amino acids. Deletions cut 10 bases from V and 5 bases from J, with 15 bases between. CDR3 sequence reads: CATQQGGNNSPLHF. The CDR3 DNA reads TGTGCCACCCAACAAGGAGGGAATAATTCACCCCTCCACTTT.

V is TRBV7-2 and J is TRBJ2-7, with 13 bases aligning to TRBD2. There are 15 residues in the CDR3. V lost 7 bases to trimming and J lost 7 bases; unmatched junction nucleotides: 10. Germline loops: CDR1 SGHTA, CDR2 FQGNSA. CDR3 in amino acids: CASTPRGTSGAEQYF. CDR3 nucleotide sequence: TGTGCCAGCACCCCTCGGGGGACTAGCGGGGCGGAGCAGTACTTC.

This chain links TRBV2 with TRBJ2-5; D is ambiguous. Trimming took off 5 bases at V and 2 bases at J, with 6 bases between the two ends. The CDR3 loop spans 12 amino acids. Germline V gene sequence: CDR1 SNHLY, CDR2 FYNNEI. Here the CDR3 DNA reads TGTGCCAGCAGTCAAACTCAAGAGACCCAGTACTTC. The encoded protein is CASSQTQETQYF.

The chain recombines TRBV21-1 with TRBJ2-5; the D call of TRBD1 is as the table states it, not checked on the DNA. TRBV21-1 is deemed a pseudogene. This CDR3 contains 16 residues. As DNA, the CDR3 is TGTGCCAGCAGCCCCCCAGCACAGGGGGCGGGTGAGACCCAGTACTTC. This gives the protein CASSPPAQGAGETQYF.

The J gene is TRBJ2-3, the V gene TRBV11-3; 11 nucleotides agree with TRBD1. Germline CDR1 reads SGHNT; CDR2 reads YENEEA. CDR3 length: 16 residues. The V gene end was trimmed by 5 bases and the J gene end by 3 bases; junction bases not matched to a gene: 7. The CDR3 nucleotides are TGTGCCAGCAGCCCCGGGGACAGGGGGAAGACAGATACGCAGTATTTT. This translates into CASSPGDRGKTDTQYF. The full variable domain, with the rest looked up from reference TRBV11-3 and TRBJ2-3, is EAGVVQSPRYKIIEKKQPVAFWCNPISGHNTLYWYLQNLGQGPELLIRYENEEAVDDSQLPKDRFSAERLKGVDSTLKIQPAELGDSAVYLCASSPGDRGKTDTQYFGPGTRLTVL.

This rearrangement joins TRBV3-1 (or the pseudogene TRBV3-2) to TRBJ1-4, with TRBD1 identical over 7 bases. Germline V gene sequence: CDR1 LGHDT, CDR2 YNNKEL (reference sequence). V gave up 2 bases and J gave up 5 bases; unmatched junction bases: 5. CDR3 size: 15 residues. The CDR3 sequence is CASSQSQGENEKLFF. For the CDR3, the DNA is TGTGCCAGCAGCCAAAGTCAGGGGGAAAATGAAAAACTGTTTTTT.

This chain links TRBV27 with TRBJ1-5; D is ambiguous. Deletions cut 0 bases from V and 7 bases from J, with 10 bases between. CDR1 is MNHEY and CDR2 is SMNVEV in the germline V gene (reference sequence). There are 14 residues in the CDR3. The CDR3 DNA reads as TGTGCCAGCAGTTTATCGGAGGTGGGCCAGCCCCAGCATTTT. Translating it yields CASSLSEVGQPQHF.

This chain links TRBV2 with TRBJ1-2; maybe TRBD1 (6 bases). The CDR3 sequence is 11 residues long. CDR1 and CDR2 from the germline V gene are SNHLY and FYNNEI. V dropped 6 bases and J dropped 8 bases, with 10 bases sitting between them. This chain's CDR3 is CASRETGGYTF. CDR3 bases: TGTGCCAGCAGAGAGACAGGAGGCTACACCTTC.

The chain recombines TRBV5-1 with TRBJ2-2, with 11 bases lining up with TRBD2. Trimming cost V 4 bases and J 6 bases; bases outside gene matches: 8. There are 16 residues in the CDR3. The germline V gene encodes CDR1 SGHRS and CDR2 YFSETQ. The CDR3 DNA reads as TGCGCCAGCAGCCCTACCCTAGCGGGAGGCTCCGGGGAGCTGTTTTTT. Amino acids: CASSPTLAGGSGELFF.

Ten or more counts support this clone. The V and J genes are TRBV10-3 and TRBJ1-2; 10 bases map to TRBD1. This CDR3 has 15 amino acids. V gave up 6 bases and J gave up 8 bases; unmatched junction bases: 12. Germline V CDR1 and CDR2: ENHRY, SYGVKD. The CDR3 sequence: CAIRKTGGTSTGYTF. Written as DNA, the CDR3 is TGTGCCATCAGAAAGACAGGGGGCACCTCCACCGGCTACACCTTC.

The chain has TRBV11-2 and TRBJ2-7; no definite D call. CDR3 length: 12 residues. The V end lost 1 base, the J end lost 3 bases, and 4 bases lay between the germline ends. Germline values: CDR1 SGHAT, CDR2 FQNNGV. CDR3 sequence reads: CASSLGIYEQYF. Written as DNA, the CDR3 is TGTGCCAGCAGCTTAGGTATCTACGAGCAGTACTTC.

The chain employs TRBV28 and TRBJ2-1; 15 positions match TRBD2. J gave up 1 base and V 1 base, and 8 bases lay outside the gene matches. Germline V CDR1 and CDR2: MDHEN, SYDVKM. The CDR3 consists of 20 residues. CDR3 amino acids: CASSLSGLAGGRSSYNEQFF. The CDR3 region has the DNA TGTGCCAGCAGTTTATCCGGACTAGCGGGGGGGCGGAGTTCCTACAATGAGCAGTTCTTC.